Presented here are 27 T cell receptor beta chains from one specimen sequenced in a study of blood T cells in healthy people across ages. The use of a sample-barcoded 5' primer and a J-beta primer mix characterized a second PCR of 7 to 11 cycles. TCRdb reanalysed the 5' RACE reads using MiXCR and keeps one entry per CDR3 protein. The sample lists over 1,500,000 distinct CDR3 sequences; about two fifths were seen once. Sequences were obtained from blood. These receptors all come from a human donor in good health.

This clonotype occurred many times. The chain has TRBV12-3 or TRBV12-4 and TRBJ2-7; TRBD1 is a possible D gene (5 bases). The V gene lost 3 bases and the J gene lost 3 bases, with 12 bases spanning the gap. The CDR3 consists of 14 residues. The CDR3 is CASSFRGRDYEQYF. The CDR3 DNA is TGTGCCAGCAGTTTTAGGGGCCGCGACTACGAGCAGTACTTC.

The genes are TRBV29-1 and TRBJ2-5, with TRBD2 identical over 7 bases. The CDR3 has 14 amino acids. V gave up 6 bases and J gave up 2 bases; unmatched junction bases: 9. CDR1 and CDR2 from the germline V gene are SQVTM and ANQGSEA. CDR3 sequence: CSVNLAGNQETQYF. Written as DNA, the CDR3 is TGCAGCGTCAACTTAGCGGGCAATCAAGAGACCCAGTACTTC.

The chain combines TRBV20-1 with TRBJ2-5; 9 nucleotides align to TRBD2. Trimming cost V 3 bases and J 1 base; bases outside gene matches: 6. This CDR3 spans 15 amino acids. Germline V gene lookup returns CDR1 DFQATT and CDR2 SNEGSKA (reference sequence). DNA for the CDR3: TGCAGTGCTAGCTCTGCGGGGGGGTCCCAAGAGACCCAGTACTTC. Translation: CSASSAGGSQETQYF.

This clonotype was found a few times. The chain recombines TRBV7-9 with TRBJ1-4, with D perhaps TRBD1 (5 bases). This CDR3 is 15 amino acids long. V was pared by 2 bases and J by 2 bases, with 9 bases between. In germline, CDR1 is SEHNR, CDR2 FQNEAQ (reference sequence). DNA for the CDR3: TGTGCCAGCAGCTTATTCGACAGTACTAATGAAAAACTGTTTTTT. This encodes CASSLFDSTNEKLFF. Looking up the rest from reference TRBV7-9 and TRBJ1-4 gives the full variable domain: DTGVSQNPRHKITKRGQNVTFRCDPISEHNRLYWYRQTLGQGPEFLTYFQNEAQLEKSRLLSDRFSAERPKGSFSTLEIQRTEQGDSAMYLCASSLFDSTNEKLFFGSGTQLSVL.

A few counts support this clonotype. The junction departs from germline at one end; a sequencing error may be responsible. This rearrangement joins TRBV7-2 to TRBJ2-7; D is unresolved. From germline, CDR1 is SGHTA and CDR2 FQGNSA. The CDR3 runs to 11 residues. In DNA form, the CDR3 reads TGTGCCAGTAGCTTAATGACCGAGCAGTACTTC. Amino acids: CASSLMTEQYF.

This clonotype was recorded a few times. The J gene is TRBJ2-2, the V gene TRBV11-2; weak D call: TRBD2 (6 bases). The CDR3 runs to 15 residues. V was trimmed by 5 bases and J by 2 bases, leaving 12 bases between them. From germline, CDR1 is SGHAT and CDR2 FQNNGV. CDR3 region: CASSPRLVNTGELFF. The CDR3 DNA follows: TGTGCCAGCAGCCCCAGACTAGTCAACACCGGGGAGCTGTTTTTT.

V usage is TRBV5-1 and J usage is TRBJ2-5; D unresolved. The CDR3 has 12 amino acids. Germline CDR1 SGHRS, CDR2 YFSETQ. Trimming took off 7 bases at V and 4 bases at J, with 11 bases between the two ends. CDR3 sequence (DNA): TGCGCCAGCTGGGAAGTTCGAGAGACCCAGTACTTC. Translation gives CASWEVRETQYF.

This chain links TRBV6-5 with TRBJ1-2, with D possibly matching TRBD1 (6 bases). The length of the CDR3 is 12 residues. CDR1 is MNHEY and CDR2 is SVGAGI in the germline V gene. V was shortened by 5 bases and J by 10 bases, with 14 bases between the two germline ends. The CDR3 loop reads CASSTGTHPYTF. DNA of the CDR3: TGTGCCAGCAGTACAGGGACGCATCCCTACACCTTC.

The chain joins TRBV5-1 to TRBJ2-1; TRBD2 agrees at 7 bases. From germline, CDR1 is SGHRS and CDR2 YFSETQ. This CDR3 region has 14 residues. Trimming at V came to 8 bases and at J to 5 bases, leaving 10 bases not matched to a gene. The DNA for the CDR3 is TGCGCCAGTGTTAGGGCTAGCGGAGACAATGAGCAGTTCTTC. Protein product: CASVRASGDNEQFF.

Only a few counts were recorded for this clonotype. V usage is TRBV7-2 and J usage is TRBJ2-1; 12 bases fit TRBD2. Gene TRBJ2-7 matches the end of the DNA better, so the J call may be wrong. This CDR3 region has 14 residues. Germline V gene lookup returns CDR1 SGHTA and CDR2 FQGNSA. DNA for the CDR3: TGTGCCAGCAGCCCTCTAGCGGGGGGGCGAGAGCAGTACTTC. Translated, it gives CASSPLAGGREQYF.

This clonotype came up a few times. This chain links TRBV6-4 with TRBJ2-1, with D possibly matching TRBD2 (6 bases). Germline V gives CDR1 MRHNA, CDR2 SNTAGT. This CDR3 is built from 15 residues. The germline V and J ends were trimmed by 7 bases and 10 bases, with 23 bases remaining between them. The CDR3: CASKKGTGEKNEQFF. As DNA, the CDR3 is TGTGCCAGCAAGAAGGGCACGGGGGAGAAAAACGAGCAGTTCTTC.

The V gene is TRBV29-1, the J gene TRBJ2-1, with 9 nucleotides matching TRBD2. The germline CDR1 and CDR2 sequences are SQVTM and ANQGSEA. After removal of 2 bases from V and 0 bases from J, the junction contained 5 bases not matched to a gene. The CDR3 totals 16 residues. The CDR3: CSVENQRGDSYNEQFF. The CDR3 nucleotides read TGCAGCGTTGAAAATCAGCGGGGGGACTCCTACAATGAGCAGTTCTTC.

The rearrangement links TRBV29-1 to TRBJ2-1, with a weak D call TRBD2 (5 bases). The DNA end is more similar to TRBJ2-7, so the J call may be wrong. CDR1 is SQVTM and CDR2 is ANQGSEA in the germline V gene. The CDR3 totals 14 residues. As DNA, the CDR3 is TGCAGCATAGCAAGACTATTCCCCTACAATGAGCAGTACTTC. Protein sequence: CSIARLFPYNEQYF.

This clonotype came up a few times. The CDR3 is CASSLAPGGLGNEQFF. In DNA, the CDR3 is TGCGCCAGCAGCTTGGCTCCAGGGGGCCTTGGGAATGAGCAGTTCTTC. The chain is built from TRBV5-1 and TRBJ2-1, with 8 nucleotides matching TRBD1. Germline assignment: CDR1 SGHRS and CDR2 YFSETQ. The CDR3 is made up of 16 amino acids. Trimming at V came to 0 bases and at J to 7 bases, leaving 9 bases not matched to a gene.

V and J are TRBV4-3 and TRBJ1-2; perhaps TRBD1 as D (6 bases). Trimming took 4 bases from V and 5 from J, leaving 26 bases between them. This CDR3 is built from 18 residues. CDR1 and CDR2 (germline): LGHNA, YSLEER. The chain's CDR3 is CASSLRTDPIVGQYGYTF. CDR3 coding DNA: TGCGCCAGCAGCCTCCGGACGGACCCTATAGTCGGACAGTATGGCTACACCTTC.

The chain joins TRBV7-2 to TRBJ2-3; D uncertain. This CDR3 has 15 residues. Germline V gene lookup returns CDR1 SGHTA and CDR2 FQGNSA. V was clipped by 6 bases and J by 2 bases, with 15 bases between them. CDR3 DNA sequence: TGTGCCAGCAGACCACCTGGGGTGCTCACAGATACGCAGTATTTT. Translation gives CASRPPGVLTDTQYF.

This chain joins TRBV29-1 and TRBJ2-3; D is ambiguous. Germline-derived CDR1 and CDR2 are SQVTM and ANQGSEA. The CDR3 extends over 14 amino acids. V lost 1 base and J 2 bases, leaving 10 bases between the germline ends. The CDR3 here is CSVEGVPDTDTQYF. The CDR3 coding sequence is TGCAGCGTTGAAGGTGTGCCGGACACAGATACGCAGTATTTT.

This rearrangement joins TRBV29-1 to TRBJ2-7, with D perhaps matching TRBD2 (5 bases). The V gene lost 6 bases and the J gene lost 0 bases, with 18 bases spanning the gap. Germline CDR1 is SQVTM and CDR2 is ANQGSEA. The CDR3 has 15 amino acids. CDR3: CSVSGVVSASYEQYF. Written as DNA, the CDR3 is TGCAGCGTCTCCGGGGTGGTATCGGCCTCCTACGAGCAGTACTTC.

The V and J genes are TRBV15 and TRBJ1-1; D is ambiguous. Germline CDR1 reads LNHNV; CDR2 reads YYDKDF (reference sequence). This CDR3 contains 15 residues. Trimming shortened V by 0 bases and J by 3 bases, and 11 bases separated the two germline ends. The CDR3 DNA sequence: TGTGCCACCAGCAGAGATCGGGGTAGGGACACTGAAGCTTTCTTT. Protein product: CATSRDRGRDTEAFF.

The rearrangement links TRBV3-1 to TRBJ2-7, with no clear D. The CDR3 covers 16 residues. Germline assignment: CDR1 LGHDT and CDR2 YNNKEL (reference sequence). The V gene lost 1 base and the J gene lost 0 bases, with 13 bases spanning the gap. Written as DNA, the CDR3 is TGTGCCAGCAGCCAAGTAGTACAGCACACCTCCTACGAGCAGTACTTC. Its protein is CASSQVVQHTSYEQYF.

V is TRBV5-5 and J is TRBJ2-1, with a possible D match to TRBD2 (6 bases). CDR3 length equals 17 residues. The ends were cut back, 2 bases at V and 0 bases at J, with 15 bases in the middle. CDR1 and CDR2 (germline): SGHKS, YYEKEE (reference sequence). CDR3 residues: CASSFTGGESSYNEQFF. DNA for the CDR3: TGTGCCAGCAGCTTTACCGGCGGGGAGAGCTCCTACAATGAGCAGTTCTTC.

This clonotype was counted between two and nine times. V and J are TRBV11-3 and TRBJ1-2; 9 positions match TRBD1. This CDR3 has 14 amino acids. Germline CDR1 is SGHNT and CDR2 is YENEEA. Trimming cost V 6 bases and J 8 bases; bases outside gene matches: 10. The CDR3 reads CASRKPGQGGGYTF. CDR3 DNA: TGTGCCAGCAGGAAACCGGGACAGGGAGGCGGCTACACCTTC.

The chain recombines TRBV4-1 with TRBJ2-1, with 9 bases matching TRBD1. CDR3 length: 14 residues. Unmatched junction bases numbered 3, after V lost 1 base and J lost 8 bases. Looked up from germline, CDR1 is MGHRA and CDR2 is YSYEKL. The CDR3 protein is CASSQANRGHEQFF. The CDR3 DNA is TGCGCCAGCAGCCAAGCCAACAGGGGGCATGAGCAGTTCTTC.

The rearrangement links TRBV7-6 to TRBJ1-4, with 7 bases fitting TRBD1. The CDR3 extends over 15 amino acids. The germline V gene encodes CDR1 SGHVS and CDR2 FNYEAQ. The V and J ends lost 4 bases and 2 bases, in that order; junction bases with no gene match: 4. The CDR3 nucleotides are TGTGCCAGCAGCTCTACAGGGGAGACTAATGAAAAACTGTTTTTT. Translated, it gives CASSSTGETNEKLFF.

The chain employs TRBV7-9 and TRBJ1-4; no definite D call. V lost 5 bases and J 8 bases, leaving 9 bases between the germline ends. Germline V gives CDR1 SEHNR, CDR2 FQNEAQ (reference sequence). The CDR3 extends over 12 amino acids. The CDR3 spells CASSPLEEKLFF. DNA for the CDR3: TGTGCCAGCAGCCCTTTGGAGGAAAAACTGTTTTTT.

About this clonotype: A single base separates this from a much larger clone, so it may be a read error. The conserved phenylalanine or tryptophan normally closing the CDR3 is absent here, so this likely arose from a read error. The V call is TRBV2, the J call TRBJ2-3; 9 nucleotides agree with TRBD1. Trimming removed 10 bases from V and 0 bases from J; junction bases left unmatched: 11. This CDR3 contains 16 residues. Germline assignment: CDR1 SNHLY and CDR2 FYNNEI. CDR3 amino acids: CAITTGGKGSTDTQYY. The CDR3 region has the DNA TGTGCCATCACGACAGGGGGAAAAGGGAGCACAGATACGCAGTATTAT.

CDR3 nucleotides: TGTGCCAGCAGTTTACTCTGGCAGGGGCGGCCAGATACGCAGTATTTT. Protein product: CASSLLWQGRPDTQYF. This chain connects TRBV12-3 or TRBV12-4 to TRBJ2-3, with a tentative D call TRBD1 (6 bases). V was clipped by 2 bases and J by 4 bases, with 16 bases between them. This CDR3 is 16 amino acids long.